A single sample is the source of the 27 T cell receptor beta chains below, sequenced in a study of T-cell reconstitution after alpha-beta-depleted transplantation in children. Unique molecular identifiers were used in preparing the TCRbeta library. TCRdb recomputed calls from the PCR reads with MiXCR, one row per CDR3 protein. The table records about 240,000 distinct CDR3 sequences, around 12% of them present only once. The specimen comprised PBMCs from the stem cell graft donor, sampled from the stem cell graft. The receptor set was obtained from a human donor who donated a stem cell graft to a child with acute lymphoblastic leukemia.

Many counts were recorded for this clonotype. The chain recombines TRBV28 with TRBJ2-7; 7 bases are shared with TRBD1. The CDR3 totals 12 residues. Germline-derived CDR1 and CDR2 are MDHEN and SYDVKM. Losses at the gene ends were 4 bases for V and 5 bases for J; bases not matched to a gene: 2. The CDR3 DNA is TGTGCCAGCAGTTACAGGGGTAACGAGCAGTACTTC. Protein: CASSYRGNEQYF.

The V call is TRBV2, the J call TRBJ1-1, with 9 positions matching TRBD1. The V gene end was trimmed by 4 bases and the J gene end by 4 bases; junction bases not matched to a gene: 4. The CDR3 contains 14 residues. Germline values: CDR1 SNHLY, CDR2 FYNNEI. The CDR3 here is CASSGETGGTEAFF. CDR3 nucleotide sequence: TGTGCCAGCAGTGGGGAGACAGGGGGCACTGAAGCTTTCTTT.

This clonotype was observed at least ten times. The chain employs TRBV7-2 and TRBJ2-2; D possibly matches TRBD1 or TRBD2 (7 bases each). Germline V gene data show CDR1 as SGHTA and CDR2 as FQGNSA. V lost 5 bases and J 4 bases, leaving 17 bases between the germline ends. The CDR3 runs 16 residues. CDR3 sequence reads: CASSPREAGGTGELFF. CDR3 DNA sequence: TGTGCCAGCAGCCCCCGGGAGGCAGGGGGCACCGGGGAGCTGTTTTTT.

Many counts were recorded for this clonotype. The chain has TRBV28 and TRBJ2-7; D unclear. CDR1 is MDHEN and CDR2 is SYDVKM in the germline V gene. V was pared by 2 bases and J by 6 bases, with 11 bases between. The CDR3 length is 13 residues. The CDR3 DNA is TGTGCCAGCAGTTTAGTTCGGCCGAGCGAGCAGTACTTC. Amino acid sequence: CASSLVRPSEQYF.

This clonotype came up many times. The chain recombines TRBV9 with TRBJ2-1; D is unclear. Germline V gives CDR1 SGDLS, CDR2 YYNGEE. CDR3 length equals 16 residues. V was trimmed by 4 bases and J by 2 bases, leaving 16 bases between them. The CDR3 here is CASSPLQSSPYNEQFF. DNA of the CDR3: TGTGCCAGCAGCCCCTTACAAAGCTCGCCCTACAATGAGCAGTTCTTC. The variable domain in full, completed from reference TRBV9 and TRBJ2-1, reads DSGVTQTPKHLITATGQRVTLRCSPRSGDLSVYWYQQSLDQGLQFLIQYYNGEERAKGNILERFSAQQFPDLHSELNLSSLELGDSALYFCASSPLQSSPYNEQFFGPGTRLTVL.

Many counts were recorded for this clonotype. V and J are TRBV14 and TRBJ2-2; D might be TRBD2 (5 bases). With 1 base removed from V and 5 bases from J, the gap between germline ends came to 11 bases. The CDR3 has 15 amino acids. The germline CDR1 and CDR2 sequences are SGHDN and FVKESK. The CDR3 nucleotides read TGTGCCAGCAGCCAAGGAGGGCGCGGTACCGGGGAGCTGTTTTTT. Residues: CASSQGGRGTGELFF.

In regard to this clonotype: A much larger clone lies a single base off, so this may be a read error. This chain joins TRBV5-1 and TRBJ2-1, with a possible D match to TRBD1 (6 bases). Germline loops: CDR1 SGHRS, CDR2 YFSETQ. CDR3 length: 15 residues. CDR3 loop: CDSSLDRNSYNEQFF. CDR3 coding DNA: TGCGACAGCAGCCTCGACAGGAACTCCTACAATGAGCAGTTCTTC.

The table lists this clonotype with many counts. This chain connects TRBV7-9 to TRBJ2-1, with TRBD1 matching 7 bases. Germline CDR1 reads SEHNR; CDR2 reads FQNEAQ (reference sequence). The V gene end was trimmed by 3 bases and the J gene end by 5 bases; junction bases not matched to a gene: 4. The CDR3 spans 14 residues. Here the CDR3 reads CASSFWDRDNEQFF. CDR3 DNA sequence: TGTGCCAGCAGCTTCTGGGACAGAGACAATGAGCAGTTCTTC. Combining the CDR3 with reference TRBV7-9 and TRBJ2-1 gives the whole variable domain DTGVSQNPRHKITKRGQNVTFRCDPISEHNRLYWYRQTLGQGPEFLTYFQNEAQLEKSRLLSDRFSAERPKGSFSTLEIQRTEQGDSAMYLCASSFWDRDNEQFFGPGTRLTVL.

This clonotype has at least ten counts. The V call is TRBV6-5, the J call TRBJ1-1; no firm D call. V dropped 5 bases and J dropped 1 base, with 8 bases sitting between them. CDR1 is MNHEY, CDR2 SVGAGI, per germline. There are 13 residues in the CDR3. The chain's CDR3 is CASSNRQNTEAFF. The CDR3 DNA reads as TGTGCCAGCAGTAATAGACAGAACACTGAAGCTTTCTTT.

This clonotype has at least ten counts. CDR3 residues: CASSEVGDRGFLAKNIQYF. DNA for the CDR3: TGTGCCAGCAGTGAAGTGGGAGACAGGGGTTTCCTAGCCAAAAACATTCAGTACTTC. V is TRBV6-1 and J is TRBJ2-4; 8 bases agree with TRBD1. J gave up 0 bases and V 1 base, and 11 bases lay outside the gene matches. Germline CDR1 and CDR2: MNHNS and SASEGT. The CDR3 is 19 amino acids.

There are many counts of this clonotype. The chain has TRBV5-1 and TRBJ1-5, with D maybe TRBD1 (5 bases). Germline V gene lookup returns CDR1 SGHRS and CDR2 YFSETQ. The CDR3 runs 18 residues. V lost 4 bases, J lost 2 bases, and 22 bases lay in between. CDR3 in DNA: TGCGCCAGCAGCCCAAAAGCTCTTCGGGGCGGTCGCAATCAGCCCCAGCATTTT. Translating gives CASSPKALRGGRNQPQHF.

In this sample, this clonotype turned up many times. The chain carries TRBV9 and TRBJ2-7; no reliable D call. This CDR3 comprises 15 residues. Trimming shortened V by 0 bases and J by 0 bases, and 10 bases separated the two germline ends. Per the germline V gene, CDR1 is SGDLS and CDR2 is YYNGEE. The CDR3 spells CASSVGSLSSYEQYF. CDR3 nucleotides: TGTGCCAGCAGCGTAGGGTCCCTGAGCTCCTACGAGCAGTACTTC.

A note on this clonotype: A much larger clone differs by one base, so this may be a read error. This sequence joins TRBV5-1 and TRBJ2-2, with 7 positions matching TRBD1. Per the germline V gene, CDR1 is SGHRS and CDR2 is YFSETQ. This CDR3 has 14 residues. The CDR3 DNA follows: TGCTCCAGCAGCACCCTTCAGGGGGCCGGGGAGCTGTTTTTT. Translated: CSSSTLQGAGELFF.

This chain's CDR3 is CASSEALYSYEQYF. The CDR3 nucleotides are TGTGCCAGCAGTGAAGCGCTTTACTCCTACGAGCAGTACTTC. V is TRBV2 and J is TRBJ2-7; no firm D call. Germline V gene data show CDR1 as SNHLY and CDR2 as FYNNEI. With 0 bases removed from V and 0 bases from J, the gap between germline ends came to 6 bases. The CDR3 consists of 14 residues.

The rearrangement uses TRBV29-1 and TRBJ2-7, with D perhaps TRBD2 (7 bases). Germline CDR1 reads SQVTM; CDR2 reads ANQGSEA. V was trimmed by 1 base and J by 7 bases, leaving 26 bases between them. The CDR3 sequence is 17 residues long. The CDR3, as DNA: TGCAGCGTTGAAGCAACCCGGGGAGGGGGAGGGCCTCAGGAGCAGTACTTC. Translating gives CSVEATRGGGGPQEQYF.

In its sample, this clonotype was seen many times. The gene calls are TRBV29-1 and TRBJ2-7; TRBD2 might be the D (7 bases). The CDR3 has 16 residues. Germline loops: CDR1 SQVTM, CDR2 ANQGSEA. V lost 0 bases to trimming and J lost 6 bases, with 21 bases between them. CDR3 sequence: CSVEEPRGGAGSEQYF. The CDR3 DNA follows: TGCAGCGTTGAAGAACCCAGGGGCGGAGCGGGGAGCGAGCAGTACTTC.

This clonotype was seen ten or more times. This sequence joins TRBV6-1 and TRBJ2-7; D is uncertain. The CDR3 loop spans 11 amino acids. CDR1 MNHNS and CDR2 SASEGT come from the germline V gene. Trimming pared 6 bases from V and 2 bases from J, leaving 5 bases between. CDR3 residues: CASRSTYEQYF. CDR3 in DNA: TGTGCCAGCAGAAGTACCTACGAGCAGTACTTC.

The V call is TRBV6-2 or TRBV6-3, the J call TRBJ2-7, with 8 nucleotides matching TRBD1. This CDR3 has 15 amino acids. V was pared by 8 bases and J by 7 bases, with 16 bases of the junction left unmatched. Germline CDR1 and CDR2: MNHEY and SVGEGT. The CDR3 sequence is CASGFDPQGAHEQYF. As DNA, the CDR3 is TGTGCCAGCGGATTCGACCCTCAGGGGGCGCATGAGCAGTACTTC.

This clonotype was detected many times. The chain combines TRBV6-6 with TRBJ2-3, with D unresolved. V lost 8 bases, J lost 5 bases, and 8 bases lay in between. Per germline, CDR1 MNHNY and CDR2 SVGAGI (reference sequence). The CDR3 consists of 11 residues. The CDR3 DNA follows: TGTGCCAGCGGGGTGGTAGATACGCAGTATTTT. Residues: CASGVVDTQYF.

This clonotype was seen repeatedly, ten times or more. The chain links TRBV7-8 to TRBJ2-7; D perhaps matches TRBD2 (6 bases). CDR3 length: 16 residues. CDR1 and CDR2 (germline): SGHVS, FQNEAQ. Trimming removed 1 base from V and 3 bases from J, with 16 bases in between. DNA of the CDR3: TGTGCCAGCAGCTTAGGGGGACGGGGAGGTAACTACGAGCAGTACTTC. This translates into CASSLGGRGGNYEQYF.

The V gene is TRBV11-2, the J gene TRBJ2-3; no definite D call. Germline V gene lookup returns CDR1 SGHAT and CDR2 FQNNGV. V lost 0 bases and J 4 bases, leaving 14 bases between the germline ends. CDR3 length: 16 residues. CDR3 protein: CASSLDSALVADTQYF. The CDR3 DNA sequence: TGTGCCAGCAGCTTAGATTCGGCGCTAGTGGCAGATACGCAGTATTTT. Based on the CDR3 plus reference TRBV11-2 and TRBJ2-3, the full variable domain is EAGVAQSPRYKIIEKRQSVAFWCNPISGHATLYWYQQILGQGPKLLIQFQNNGVVDDSQLPKDRFSAERLKGVDSTLKIQPAKLEDSAVYLCASSLDSALVADTQYFGPGTRLTVL.

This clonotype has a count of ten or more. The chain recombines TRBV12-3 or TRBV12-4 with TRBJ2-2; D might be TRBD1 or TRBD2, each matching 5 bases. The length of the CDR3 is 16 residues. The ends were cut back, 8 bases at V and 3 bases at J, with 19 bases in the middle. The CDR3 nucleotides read TGTGCCAGCTCCACCGGAAGGGGAGTAGACACCGGGGAGCTGTTTTTT. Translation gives CASSTGRGVDTGELFF.

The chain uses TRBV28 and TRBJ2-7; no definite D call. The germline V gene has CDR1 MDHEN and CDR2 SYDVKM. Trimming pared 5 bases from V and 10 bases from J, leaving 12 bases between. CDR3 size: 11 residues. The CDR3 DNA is TGTGCCAGCAGTCCCGAATTTGGTCAGTACTTC. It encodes CASSPEFGQYF.

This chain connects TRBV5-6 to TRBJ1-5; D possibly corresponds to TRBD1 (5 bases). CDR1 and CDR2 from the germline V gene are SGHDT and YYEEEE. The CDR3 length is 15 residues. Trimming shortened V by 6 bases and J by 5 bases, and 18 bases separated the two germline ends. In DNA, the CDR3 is TGTGCCAGCACCCTCTTGGGCAGGGTGGATCAGCCCCAGCATTTT. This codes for CASTLLGRVDQPQHF.

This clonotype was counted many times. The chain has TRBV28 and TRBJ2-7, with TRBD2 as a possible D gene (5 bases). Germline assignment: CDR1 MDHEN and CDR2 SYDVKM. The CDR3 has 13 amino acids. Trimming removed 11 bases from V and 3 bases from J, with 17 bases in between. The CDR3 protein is CAGSTRGFYEQYF. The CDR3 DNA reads TGTGCCGGTTCCACCCGAGGGTTCTACGAGCAGTACTTC.

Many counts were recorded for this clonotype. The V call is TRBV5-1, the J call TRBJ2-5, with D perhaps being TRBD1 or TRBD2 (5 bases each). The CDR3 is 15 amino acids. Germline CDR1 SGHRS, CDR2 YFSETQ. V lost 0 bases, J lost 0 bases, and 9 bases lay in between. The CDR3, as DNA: TGCGCCAGCAGCTTGGAGGGGACGTACCAAGAGACCCAGTACTTC. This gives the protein CASSLEGTYQETQYF.

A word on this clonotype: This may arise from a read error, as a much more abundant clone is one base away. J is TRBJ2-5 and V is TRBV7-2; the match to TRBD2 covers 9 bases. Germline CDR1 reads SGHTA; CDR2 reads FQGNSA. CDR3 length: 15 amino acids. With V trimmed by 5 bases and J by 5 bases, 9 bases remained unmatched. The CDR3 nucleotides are TGTGCCAGCAGCCCAGGTAGCGGGGGAGGTGAGACCCAGTACTTC. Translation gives CASSPGSGGGETQYF.